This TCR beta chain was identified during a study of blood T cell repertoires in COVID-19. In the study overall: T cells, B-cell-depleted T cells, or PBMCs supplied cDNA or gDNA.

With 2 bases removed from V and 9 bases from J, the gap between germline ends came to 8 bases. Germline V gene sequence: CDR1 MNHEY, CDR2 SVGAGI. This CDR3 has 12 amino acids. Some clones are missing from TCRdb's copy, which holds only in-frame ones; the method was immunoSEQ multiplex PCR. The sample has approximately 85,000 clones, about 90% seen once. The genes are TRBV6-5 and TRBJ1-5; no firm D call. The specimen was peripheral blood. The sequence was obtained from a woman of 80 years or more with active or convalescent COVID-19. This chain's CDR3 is CASSYVGGPQHF. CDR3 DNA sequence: TGTGCCAGCAGTTACGTTGGCGGGCCCCAGCATTTT.